The TCR beta chain described here comes from a study of long-term antiretroviral therapy in people with HIV. Findings of the study overall: Transplant donor controls retained higher diversity, though diversity increased after ART.

The assay, immunoSEQ v3.0, was run at survey level. Sequencing had a target that covered roughly 40,000-55,000 T-cell genomes per sample. TCRdb's copy holds only in-frame clones and misses some; the assay was immunoSEQ multiplex PCR. Among 20,000 to 25,000 clones, 85% to 95% were seen once, and the ten largest hold over 9%. In germline, CDR1 is SGDLS, CDR2 YYNGEE. V dropped 7 bases and J dropped 2; count of bases not matched to a gene: 4. CDR3 length: 14 amino acids. Concerning this clone: Its specificity is unknown.

The V gene is TRBV9, the J gene TRBJ2-3; 10 nucleotides agree with TRBD2. The sequence derives from a woman between 35 and 50 years old with HIV. This specimen consisted of unsorted PBMCs, obtained 7.6 years after starting antiretroviral therapy. CDR3 bases: TGTGCCAGCGGTAGCGGGGGGCTCACAGATACGCAGTATTTT. Translated: CASGSGGLTDTQYF. The full variable domain, completed using reference TRBV9 and TRBJ2-3, is DSGVTQTPKHLITATGQRVTLRCSPRSGDLSVYWYQQSLDQGLQFLIQYYNGEERAKGNILERFSAQQFPDLHSELNLSSLELGDSALYFCASGSGGLTDTQYFGPGTRLTVL.